These T cell receptor beta chains were read from a single sample in a study of blood T cells in healthy people across ages. From the 5' RACE reads, TCRdb called clonotypes with MiXCR, one entry per CDR3 protein. This sample has more than 700,000 distinct CDR3 sequences; about half occur once, and the top ten carry 15% to 20%. The sequencing input was blood. The receptors here all came from a man older than 75 in good health. CDR3s include the opening cysteine and the closing phenylalanine or tryptophan. D genes are given only for firm matches. Some rows have no size entry. The others give once, few or many, or a class for an expanded clone.

V gene	clone size	J gene	D gene	CDR3 protein	CDR3 DNA
TRBV20-1	.	TRBJ2-7	TRBD2	CSARLAGAFYEQYF	TGCAGTGCTCGACTAGCGGGGGCCTTCTACGAGCAGTACTTC
TRBV6-5	.	TRBJ2-7	TRBD1	CAAGLRQGSYEQYF	TGTGCCGCGGGCCTTCGACAGGGGTCCTACGAGCAGTACTTC
TRBV15	.	TRBJ2-1	TRBD1	CATSTTGTGQFF	TGTGCCACCAGCACCACCGGGACAGGGCAGTTCTTC
TRBV11-2	.	TRBJ1-4	TRBD1	CASSENRGGGNEKLFF	TGTGCCAGCAGCGAAAACAGGGGAGGTGGTAATGAAAAACTGTTTTTT
TRBV20-1	few	TRBJ2-1	TRBD2	CSARDPLAGGMNEQFF	TGCAGTGCTAGAGATCCCCTAGCGGGAGGGATGAATGAGCAGTTCTTC
TRBV14	.	TRBJ2-7	.	CAGSQILGYEQYF	TGTGCCGGCAGCCAAATCCTAGGCTACGAGCAGTACTTC
TRBV5-1	.	TRBJ2-5	.	CASSLDRPQETQYF	TGCGCCAGCAGCTTGGACAGGCCCCAAGAGACCCAGTACTTC
TRBV6-2/TRBV6-3	.	TRBJ2-5	.	CASRPPSRGTQYF	TGTGCCAGCAGACCTCCCTCCCGTGGGACCCAGTACTTC
TRBV7-6	few	TRBJ1-1	.	CASSLGGGFGGNTEAFF	TGTGCCAGCAGCTTAGGGGGGGGGTTCGGAGGGAACACTGAAGCTTTCTTT
TRBV3-1	.	TRBJ2-7	.	CASSQGLLVSYEQYF	TGTGCCAGCAGCCAAGGACTCTTGGTTTCCTACGAGCAGTACTTC
TRBV10-3	.	TRBJ2-5	.	CAISERVQETQYF	TGTGCCATCAGTGAGCGTGTACAAGAGACCCAGTACTTC
TRBV29-1	few	TRBJ2-1	.	CSVEAPGNSYNEQFF	TGCAGCGTTGAAGCCCCGGGAAACTCCTACAATGAGCAGTTCTTC
TRBV7-8	.	TRBJ1-4	.	CASSSPEDATNEKLFF	TGTGCCAGCAGCTCCCCCGAGGATGCAACTAATGAAAAGCTGTTTTTT
TRBV12-3/TRBV12-4	.	TRBJ2-7	TRBD1	CASSSRDRVSCEQYF	TGTGCCAGCAGTTCCAGGGACAGGGTCTCCTGCGAGCAGTACTTC
TRBV6-5	.	TRBJ2-1	.	CASSPGEEEQFF	TGTGCCAGCAGCCCAGGGGAGGAGGAGCAGTTCTTC
TRBV11-2	.	TRBJ2-5	.	CASSLTLRETQYF	TGTGCCAGCAGCTTGACCCTGAGAGAGACCCAGTACTTC
TRBV5-1	.	TRBJ1-2	TRBD1	CVSSKDRGLNYGYTF	TGCGTCAGCAGCAAAGACAGGGGGCTTAACTATGGCTACACCTTC
TRBV11-2	.	TRBJ1-5	.	CASSITSNQPQHF	TGTGCCAGCAGCATTACTAGCAATCAGCCCCAGCATTTT
TRBV27	.	TRBJ2-3	.	CASSLARIDTQYF	TGTGCCAGCAGTTTGGCACGGATAGATACGCAGTATTTT
TRBV6-2/TRBV6-3	few	TRBJ2-7	TRBD2	CASMSGSSYEQYF	TGTGCCAGCATGAGCGGGAGCTCCTACGAGCAGTACTTC
TRBV5-1	.	TRBJ2-2	TRBD2	CASSRSGLAGVDGELFF	TGCGCCAGCAGCCGGTCGGGACTAGCGGGAGTTGACGGGGAGCTGTTTTTT
TRBV7-9	many	TRBJ2-4	TRBD2	CASSFAGDRNIQYF	TGTGCCAGCAGCTTCGCGGGGGATCGGAACATTCAGTACTTC
TRBV5-1	.	TRBJ2-1	TRBD2	CASSALYSLGRGNEQFF	TGCGCCAGCAGCGCGCTATATAGCCTCGGGAGGGGCAATGAGCAGTTCTTC
TRBV12-3/TRBV12-4	.	TRBJ2-7	.	CASSLLRESGQYF	TGTGCCAGCAGTTTGCTCAGGGAGTCTGGGCAGTACTTC
TRBV18	.	TRBJ1-5	.	CAGSSRDMLNQPQHF	TGTGCCGGCTCGTCCCGGGACATGCTCAATCAGCCCCAGCATTTT
TRBV2	.	TRBJ2-7	TRBD2	CASSELRGGKYEQYF	TGTGCCAGCAGTGAATTGCGGGGGGGCAAATACGAGCAGTACTTC
TRBV6-6	.	TRBJ1-1	TRBD1	CASLNQGQGMNTEAFF	TGTGCCAGCCTAAACCAGGGACAGGGTATGAACACTGAAGCTTTCTTT
TRBV5-6	many	TRBJ2-3	TRBD2	CASSLQASGIPDTQYF	TGTGCCAGCAGCTTGCAGGCTAGCGGGATCCCAGATACGCAGTATTTT
TRBV12-3/TRBV12-4	few	TRBJ2-7	.	CASTSGGQGLDEQYF	TGTGCCAGCACCTCCGGTGGGCAGGGGTTGGACGAGCAGTACTTC
TRBV20-1	once	TRBJ2-5	TRBD2	CSARQREWDNEQYF	TGCAGTGCTAGACAGCGGGAGTGGGACAATGAGCAGTACTTC
TRBV7-2	once	TRBJ1-1	.	CASSLGPGEWTEAFF	TGTGCCAGCAGCTTAGGTCCGGGTGAGTGGACTGAAGCTTTCTTT
TRBV7-3	many	TRBJ1-5	TRBD1	CASSLRTGEDQPQHF	TGTGCCAGCAGCTTAAGGACAGGAGAAGATCAGCCCCAGCATTTT
TRBV6-6	.	TRBJ2-5	.	CASRIQGGRETQYF	TGTGCCAGCAGAATACAGGGTGGGAGAGAGACCCAGTACTTC
TRBV7-8	.	TRBJ1-2	.	CASSYGGTSNYGYTF	TGTGCCAGCAGCTACGGAGGGACTTCTAACTATGGCTACACCTTC
TRBV6-1	.	TRBJ2-1	TRBD1	CAGESTGTGTYNEQFF	TGTGCCGGCGAATCTACCGGGACAGGGACCTACAATGAGCAGTTCTTC
TRBV6-2/TRBV6-3	many	TRBJ2-1	TRBD2	CASSYSTGLAGADEQFF	TGTGCCAGCAGTTACTCGACCGGACTAGCGGGAGCGGATGAGCAGTTCTTC
TRBV7-2	.	TRBJ1-4	.	CASSLGQAFNEKLFF	TGTGCCAGCAGCTTAGGGCAGGCTTTTAATGAAAAACTGTTTTTT
TRBV20-1	.	TRBJ2-5	TRBD2	CSAQPPGLAINEQYF	TGCAGTGCCCAACCCCCGGGACTAGCGATCAATGAGCAGTACTTC
TRBV27	.	TRBJ2-5	TRBD1	CASSLGTGLLQTQYF	TGTGCCAGCAGTTTAGGGACAGGACTTCTTCAGACCCAGTACTTC
TRBV2	once	TRBJ2-7	TRBD1	CASNGQGRYEQYF	TGTGCCAGCAATGGACAGGGCCGCTACGAGCAGTACTTC
TRBV3-1	.	TRBJ2-7	.	CASSRNSVSNYEQYF	TGTGCCAGCAGCCGAAACAGTGTTTCCAACTACGAGCAGTACTTC